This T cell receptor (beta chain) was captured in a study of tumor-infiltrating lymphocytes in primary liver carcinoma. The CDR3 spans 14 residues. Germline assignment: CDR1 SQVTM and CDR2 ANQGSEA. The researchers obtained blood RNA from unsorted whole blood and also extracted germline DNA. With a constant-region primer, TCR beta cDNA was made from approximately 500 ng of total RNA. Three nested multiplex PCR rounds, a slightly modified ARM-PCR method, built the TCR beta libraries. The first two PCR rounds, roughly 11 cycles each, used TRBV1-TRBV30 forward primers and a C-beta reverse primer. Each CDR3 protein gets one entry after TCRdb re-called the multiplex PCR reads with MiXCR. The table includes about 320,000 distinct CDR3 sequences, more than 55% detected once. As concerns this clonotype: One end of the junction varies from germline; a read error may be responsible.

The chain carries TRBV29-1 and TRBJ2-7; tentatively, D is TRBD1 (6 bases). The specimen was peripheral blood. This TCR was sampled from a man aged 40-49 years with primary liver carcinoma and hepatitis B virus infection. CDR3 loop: CSVVGTRGTYEQYF. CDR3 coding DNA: TGCAGCGTTGTTGGGACAAGGGGCACCTACGAGCAATACTTC.